This T cell receptor beta chain was identified in a study of blood T cells in healthy people across ages (dated by TCRdb to about 2015). About the investigation overall: In model experiments, template switching captured about one uniquely barcoded TCR beta cDNA molecule for every two T cells. Two additional independent replicas of 1 million unique cDNA reads from the same blood draw were analyzed for two donors (one aged 18 to 29 and one aged 80 or older). To avoid experimental bias, donors of different ages were randomly spread across the sequencing lanes. The donors were divided into four age groups: young (average 16 years), middle-aged (about 39), aged (roughly 60) and long-lived (nearly 85). Using deep sequencing normalized with unique cDNA molecular identifiers, the study measured how TCR beta repertoire diversity changes with age. What the study reported, not specific to this receptor: Observed TCR beta diversity per million T cells fell roughly linearly with age, and a significant reduction was already apparent by age approximately 41. Estimates of total diversity from one million sequenced T cells were regarded as lower bounds and underestimates. Since profiling was done on bulk unsorted PBMCs, naive and antigen-experienced compartments could not be conclusively compared. The percentage of naive T cells measured by flow cytometry correlated strongly with observed TCR beta diversity. Compared with the aged group, the long-lived group had more naive CD4+ T cells, fewer expanded clones and increased TCR diversity, a pattern suggesting age selection. The CMV infection status of donors was not known, potentially confounding age-related changes in expanded clonotypes.

As for this clonotype: Its target antigen remains unknown. No clone much larger than this one lies a single base away; base qualities are absent.

Taken from the germline V gene, the CDR1 and CDR2 loops are SQVTM and ANQGSEA. V and J are truncated by 7 bases and 2 bases respectively, leaving an intervening sequence of 14 bases. CDR3 length: 13 amino acids, cysteine to phenylalanine. Only the CDR3 portion is preserved as DNA: 39 bases, with reading frame beginning at the first base. The library was made by 5' RACE. The sequencer listed for this sample is Illumina HiSeq 2500. A second roughly 6 to 12 cycle PCR used a sample-barcoded 5' primer and a J-beta primer mix. Each TCR beta cDNA molecule received a unique molecular identifier from a template-switch 5' adaptor carrying 12 random nucleotides. At least 2.5 million CDR3-containing paired-end reads were obtained from each sample. All of the RNA was converted into first-strand cDNA using the Mint cDNA synthesis kit, with a TRBC-specific oligonucleotide serving as the primer. All cDNA was treated with uracil-DNA glycosylase and then went through a first 18-cycle PCR with the universal primers M1SS and BC2_uni_R. Per the original workflow: Each sample was normalized by randomly selecting 1 million high-quality reads, each carrying a distinct molecular identifier. Instead of being binned into consensus sequences, reads with shared molecular identifiers were discarded. CDR3 identification, clonotype clustering and error correction used MiTCR with a Q25 quality threshold and the strictest error-elimination algorithm. A nonparametric unseen species model using Euler transformation provided a lower-bound estimate of total TCR beta diversity. TCRdb reran the public reads through fastp at Q25 and MiXCR, keeping productive beta chains. Rows matching on CDR3 protein sequence are summarized as one entry with the most common DNA and genes. What appears here as the V and J calls and clone size reflects TCRdb's work, not the paper's. This sample has some 1.5 million distinct CDR3 sequences in its table, and 35% to 45% of those were observed once. The ten largest clones capture around 4% of the sample.

Donors were 30 to 45 systemically healthy Caucasian individuals from Russia aged about 6 to 100 years. About 9.1 milliliters of peripheral blood were collected from each donor into EDTA-treated Vacutainer tubes. Ficoll-Paque density-gradient centrifugation was used to isolate PBMCs, with at least 7 million per sample. Total RNA, at least 5 micrograms per sample, was extracted from PBMCs with Trizol reagent. Naive CD45RAhigh/CD27high T cell percentages were measured by flow cytometry on a PBMC aliquot from every donor. Sequenced input: blood. This TCR was recovered from a woman younger than 35 in good health. The chain is made from TRBV29-1 and TRBJ1-2; possibly the D gene is TRBD1, per 5 matching bases. The CDR3 protein sequence reads: CSANRLYNYGYTF. In nucleotides, the sequence is TGCAGCGCAAACAGGCTTTACAACTATGGCTACACCTTC.